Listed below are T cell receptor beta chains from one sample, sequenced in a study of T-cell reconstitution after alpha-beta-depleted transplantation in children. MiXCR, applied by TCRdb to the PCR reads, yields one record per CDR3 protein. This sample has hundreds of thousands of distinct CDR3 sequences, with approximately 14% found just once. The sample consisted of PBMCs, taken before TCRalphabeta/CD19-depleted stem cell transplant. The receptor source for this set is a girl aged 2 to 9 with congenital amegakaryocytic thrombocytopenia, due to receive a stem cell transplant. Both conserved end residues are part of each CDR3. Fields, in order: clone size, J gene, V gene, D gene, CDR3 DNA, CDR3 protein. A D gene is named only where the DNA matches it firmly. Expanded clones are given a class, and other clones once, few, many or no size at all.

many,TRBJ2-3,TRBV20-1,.,TGCAGTGCCTCAGGGGCCAGGACAGATACGCAGTATTTT,CSASGARTDTQYF
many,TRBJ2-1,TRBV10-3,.,TGTGCCATCAGTGATCTCCGCTACAATGAGCAGTTCTTC,CAISDLRYNEQFF
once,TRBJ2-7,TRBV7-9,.,TGTGCCAGCAGCTTCACCGATGGGGAGCAGTACTTC,CASSFTDGEQYF
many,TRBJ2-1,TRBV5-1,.,TGCGCCAGTGGGACGGCGAGCTCCTACAATGAGCAGTTCTTC,CASGTASSYNEQFF
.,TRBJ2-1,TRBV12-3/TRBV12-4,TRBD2,TGTGCCAGCAGTTTAGCCCTAGCGGGAGTGGAGGGCTACAATGAGCAGTTCTTC,CASSLALAGVEGYNEQFF
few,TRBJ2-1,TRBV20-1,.,TGCAGTGCTATCCTACAAAACAATGAGCAGTTCTTC,CSAILQNNEQFF
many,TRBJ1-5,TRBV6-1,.,TGTGCCAGCAGTGGACGGACTCTCTATAGCAATCAGCCCCAGCATTTT,CASSGRTLYSNQPQHF
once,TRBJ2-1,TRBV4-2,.,TGTGCCAGCAGCCGTGACCCGGTACTACCCTACAATGAGCAGTTCTTC,CASSRDPVLPYNEQFF
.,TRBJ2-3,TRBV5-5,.,TGTGCCAGCAGCGAGAAATCAGGGGCTAACACAGATACGCAGTATTTT,CASSEKSGANTDTQYF
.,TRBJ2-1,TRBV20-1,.,TGCAGTGCTAGGTCGACGCGGTACTCGTTTGGTGAGCAGTTCTTC,CSARSTRYSFGEQFF
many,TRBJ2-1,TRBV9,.,TGTGCCAGCAGCGCCACAGGATACAATGAGCAGTTCTTC,CASSATGYNEQFF
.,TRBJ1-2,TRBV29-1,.,TGCAGCGTTGAAGAAGTTGGCGACACCTTC,CSVEEVGDTF
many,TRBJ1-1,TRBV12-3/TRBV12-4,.,TGTGCCAGCAGTCTCACTGTGGGGTACACTGAAGCTTTCTTT,CASSLTVGYTEAFF
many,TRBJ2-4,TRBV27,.,TGTGCCAGCAGTTCAGGACAGAAGAAGTACTTC,CASSSGQKKYF
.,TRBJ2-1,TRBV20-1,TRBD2,TGCAGTGCTAGACTTACTAGCGGGAGGGGGGAGCAGTTCTTC,CSARLTSGRGEQFF
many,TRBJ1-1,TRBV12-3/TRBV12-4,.,TGTGCCAGCAGATTGAGGGGAGGTGGCACTGAAGCTTTCTTT,CASRLRGGGTEAFF
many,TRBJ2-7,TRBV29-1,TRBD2,TGCAGCGTGGCCGGGACTAGCGGTCCTAAGGAGCAGTACTTC,CSVAGTSGPKEQYF
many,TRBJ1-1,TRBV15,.,TGTGCCACCAGCTCTCGGTCCCAGCACACTGAAGCTTTCTTT,CATSSRSQHTEAFF
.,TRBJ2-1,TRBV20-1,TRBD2,TGCAGTGCTATGCGGGAGTTAATGAGTGAGCAGTTCTTC,CSAMRELMSEQFF
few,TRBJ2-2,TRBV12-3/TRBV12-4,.,TGTGCCAGCAGACCCGCGTGGCAGCTGAACACCGGGGAGCTGTTTTTT,CASRPAWQLNTGELFF
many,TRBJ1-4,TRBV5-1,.,TGCGCCAGCAGCTTGGCAACTAATGAAAAACTGTTTTTT,CASSLATNEKLFF
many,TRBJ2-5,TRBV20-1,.,TGCAGTGCTAGAAGTAGGCCGGTTGAAGAGACCCAGTACTTC,CSARSRPVEETQYF
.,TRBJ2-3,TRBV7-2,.,TGTGCCAGCAGCTTTGAAGGGACGCCCATCGGCCAAGATACGCAGTATTTT,CASSFEGTPIGQDTQYF
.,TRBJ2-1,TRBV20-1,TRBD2,TGCAGTGCCTTAACTAGCGGGCCCTACTCCTACAATGAGCAGTTCTTC,CSALTSGPYSYNEQFF
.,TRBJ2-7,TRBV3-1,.,TGTGCCAGCAGCCAAGATTCGCAGGGTAGATGGTTCTACGAGCAGTACTTC,CASSQDSQGRWFYEQYF
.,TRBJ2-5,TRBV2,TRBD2,TGTGCCAGCAGATACGGGACTAGCGCACCCCTCCCCCAAGAGACCCAGTACTTC,CASRYGTSAPLPQETQYF
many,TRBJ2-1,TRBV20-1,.,TGCAGTGCTAGATACGTAGGTAACTCCTACAATGAGCAGTTCTTC,CSARYVGNSYNEQFF
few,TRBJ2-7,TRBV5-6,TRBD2,TGTGCCAGCAGCTTGCTACTAGCGGGAGCCCCGAACCCCTACGAGCAGTACTTC,CASSLLLAGAPNPYEQYF
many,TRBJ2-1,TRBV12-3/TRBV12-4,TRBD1,TGTGCCAGCAGTTTATGGGACAGGGGCTCCTACAATGAGCAGTTCTTC,CASSLWDRGSYNEQFF
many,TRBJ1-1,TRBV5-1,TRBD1,TGCGCCAGCAGCCTAGAGGGACAGGTCGCTGAAGCTTTCTTT,CASSLEGQVAEAFF
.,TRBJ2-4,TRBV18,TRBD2,TGTGCCAGCTCAACAACAGGACTAGCGGGAGCTATGACCAGAAACATTCAGTACTTC,CASSTTGLAGAMTRNIQYF
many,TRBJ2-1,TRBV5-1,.,TGCGCCAGCAGCTACTACTCTCCAGAAGACGTTGAGCAGTTCTTC,CASSYYSPEDVEQFF
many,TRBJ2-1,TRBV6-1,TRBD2,TGTGCCAGCAGCCCCACGGGACTAGCGGTTAACTCCTACAATGAGCAGTTCTTC,CASSPTGLAVNSYNEQFF